The 26 T cell receptor beta chains in this list originate from one sample, sequenced in a study of blood T cells in healthy people across ages. Primed by a sample-barcoded 5' primer and a J-beta primer mix, a second PCR proceeded for roughly 7 to 11 cycles. TCRdb reprocessed the 5' RACE reads with MiXCR, giving one entry per CDR3 protein. The data show about 1.8 million distinct CDR3 sequences, around 48% seen once. The specimen sequenced was blood. These TCRs come from a woman between 40 and 55 years old in good health.

This clonotype was observed a single time. The chain links TRBV12-3 or TRBV12-4 to TRBJ2-7, with D perhaps TRBD2 (5 bases). V gave up 3 bases and J gave up 8 bases, with 11 bases separating them. CDR3 size: 12 residues. CDR3 nucleotide sequence: TGTGCCAGCAGTTTCCGGGGTTACAAGCAGTACTTC. Protein: CASSFRGYKQYF.

The chain has TRBV10-3 and TRBJ1-4; the D gene is possibly TRBD1 (5 bases). Germline V gives CDR1 ENHRY, CDR2 SYGVKD. V lost 6 bases to trimming and J lost 6 bases, with 17 bases between them. The CDR3 totals 15 residues. DNA for the CDR3: TGTGCCATCAGGGAGGATGGGGGAAAACATGAAAAACTGTTTTTT. Protein sequence: CAIREDGGKHEKLFF.

The V gene is TRBV6-6, the J gene TRBJ1-5; D is perhaps TRBD1 (6 bases). In germline, CDR1 is MNHNY, CDR2 SVGAGI (reference sequence). The germline V and J ends were trimmed by 7 bases and 6 bases, with 10 bases remaining between them. CDR3 size: 12 residues. The CDR3 is CASTPDSQPQHF. The CDR3 DNA reads as TGTGCCAGCACCCCGGACAGTCAGCCCCAGCATTTT.

This chain joins TRBV27 and TRBJ2-3, with D possibly matching TRBD2 (6 bases). Trimming pared 1 base from V and 0 bases from J, leaving 11 bases between. The CDR3 sequence is 16 residues long. Germline CDR1 reads MNHEY; CDR2 reads SMNVEV (reference sequence). The CDR3, as DNA: TGTGCCAGCAGTTTATTGGGGGGAGGAAGCACAGATACGCAGTATTTT. Its protein product is CASSLLGGGSTDTQYF.

This chain connects TRBV20-1 to TRBJ2-5; no firm D call. Trimming left V 7 bases short and J 11 bases short, with 17 bases between. Germline-derived CDR1 and CDR2 are DFQATT and SNEGSKA (reference sequence). The CDR3 contains 11 residues. This CDR3 is CSEGLEHEQYF. The CDR3 DNA sequence: TGCAGTGAGGGTCTGGAACATGAGCAGTACTTC.

The V and J genes are TRBV20-1 and TRBJ2-3; 7 positions match TRBD2. This CDR3 contains 15 residues. Germline assignment: CDR1 DFQATT and CDR2 SNEGSKA (reference sequence). Trimming cost V 3 bases and J 2 bases; bases outside gene matches: 8. The CDR3 region has the DNA TGCAGTGCTAGGAGGCGGGGGAAAACCACAGATACGCAGTATTTT. Translating it yields CSARRRGKTTDTQYF.

J is TRBJ2-5 and V is TRBV7-8; D tentatively reads TRBD1 or TRBD2 (5 bases each). The CDR3 loop spans 17 amino acids. V lost 1 base, J lost 11 bases, and 26 bases lay in between. CDR1 is SGHVS and CDR2 is FQNEAQ in the germline V gene. CDR3 residues: CASSLVVGQGPNNEQYF. The DNA of the CDR3 is TGTGCCAGCAGCTTAGTAGTTGGTCAGGGACCCAATAATGAGCAGTACTTC.

V gene TRBV28 combines with J gene TRBJ1-1; D unresolved. Trimming shortened V by 1 base and J by 1 base, and 10 bases separated the two germline ends. The CDR3 runs to 15 residues. Germline assignment: CDR1 MDHEN and CDR2 SYDVKM. The CDR3 coding sequence is TGTGCCAGCAGTTTATTGCCCAACCGGAACACTGAAGCTTTCTTT. Its translation is CASSLLPNRNTEAFF.

The V and J genes are TRBV7-8 and TRBJ2-1, with D tentatively TRBD2 (5 bases). Trimming cost V 0 bases and J 6 bases, with 9 bases left between them. Germline V lookup: CDR1 SGHVS, CDR2 FQNEAQ. The CDR3 length is 14 residues. The CDR3 spells CASSLAASINEQFF. Here the CDR3 DNA reads TGTGCCAGCAGCTTAGCGGCTAGCATCAATGAGCAGTTCTTC.

The chain has TRBV3-1 and TRBJ2-1; tentative D call: TRBD1 (6 bases). CDR1 and CDR2 from the germline V gene are LGHDT and YNNKEL (reference sequence). V was cut by 4 bases and J by 9 bases, with 16 bases left in between. The CDR3 totals 14 residues. CDR3 DNA sequence: TGTGCCAGCAGCCCTCTCCAGGGGAGCGCTGAGCAGTTCTTC. Residues: CASSPLQGSAEQFF.

This clonotype came up many times. This chain uses TRBV29-1 with TRBJ1-2; D is perhaps TRBD1 (5 bases). This CDR3 comprises 13 residues. The germline V gene encodes CDR1 SQVTM and CDR2 ANQGSEA. V lost 1 base and J lost 4, with 10 bases in between. The CDR3 is CSVEGSGIYGYTF. Here the CDR3 DNA reads TGCAGCGTTGAAGGGTCAGGGATCTATGGCTACACCTTC.

This sequence joins TRBV27 and TRBJ1-2; D perhaps matches TRBD1 (5 bases). The V and J ends lost 5 bases and 4 bases respectively, with 14 bases between them. The CDR3 is 14 residues long. Germline V gene data show CDR1 as MNHEY and CDR2 as SMNVEV (reference sequence). CDR3 protein: CASSSRGVGYGYTF. In DNA, the CDR3 is TGTGCCAGCAGTAGTCGGGGGGTAGGCTATGGCTACACCTTC.

The chain recombines TRBV7-2 with TRBJ2-5, with TRBD1 as a possible D gene (6 bases). The J call may be mistaken, given a closer DNA end match to TRBJ2-7. Germline V gene sequence: CDR1 SGHTA, CDR2 FQGNSA. The CDR3 has 13 residues. The CDR3 DNA is TGTGCCAGCAGCTTAAGACAGGTCGACGAGCAGTACTTC. Its translation is CASSLRQVDEQYF.

The V gene is TRBV28, the J gene TRBJ2-7, with a possible D match to TRBD2 (5 bases). V was cut by 1 base and J by 4 bases, with 11 bases left in between. Germline V gives CDR1 MDHEN, CDR2 SYDVKM. CDR3 size: 14 residues. The CDR3 nucleotides are TGTGCCAGCAGTTTATACGGGGAAGGGTACGAGCAGTACTTC. Protein product: CASSLYGEGYEQYF. The full variable domain, rest sourced from reference TRBV28 and TRBJ2-7, is DVKVTQSSRYLVKRTGEKVFLECVQDMDHENMFWYRQDPGLGLRLIYFSYDVKMKEKGDIPEGYSVSREKKERFSLILESASTNQTSMYLCASSLYGEGYEQYFGPGTRLTVT.

This clonotype turned up a few times. This chain joins TRBV29-1 and TRBJ1-2; no clear D. Germline V CDR1 and CDR2: SQVTM, ANQGSEA. Trimming took 0 bases from V and 8 from J, leaving 19 bases between them. CDR3 length equals 15 residues. Written as DNA, the CDR3 is TGCAGCGTTGAAGATGGCGACGAAGCGGGGTACGGCTACACCTTC. Protein product: CSVEDGDEAGYGYTF. The complete variable domain, with remaining parts taken from reference TRBV29-1 and TRBJ1-2, reads SAVISQKPSRDICQRGTSLTIQCQVDSQVTMMFWYRQQPGQSLTLIATANQGSEATYESGFVIDKFPISRPNLTFSTLTVSNMSPEDSSIYLCSVEDGDEAGYGYTFGSGTRLTVV.

The CDR3 here is CSAGGGNIQETQFF. The CDR3, as DNA: TGCAGTGCTGGGGGGGGAAATATCCAAGAGACCCAGTTCTTC. The genes are TRBV20-1 and TRBJ2-5; 7 nucleotides match TRBD2. The J call could be wrong; TRBJ2-1 is a better fit for the DNA end. The germline gives CDR1 DFQATT, CDR2 SNEGSKA (reference sequence). This CDR3 is built from 14 residues.

In its sample, this clonotype was seen a few times. This chain joins TRBV20-1 and TRBJ1-1; tentatively, D is TRBD1 (5 bases). The CDR3 length is 13 residues. CDR1 is DFQATT and CDR2 is SNEGSKA in the germline V gene (reference sequence). V was cut by 5 bases and J by 0 bases, with 10 bases left in between. The CDR3 is CSAPGRMNTEAFF. The CDR3 DNA follows: TGCAGTGCTCCGGGACGGATGAACACTGAAGCTTTCTTT.

The CDR3 coding sequence is TGCAGTGCTAGGACGGATGCAAAACTGTTTTTT. The encoded protein is CSARTDAKLFF. The J gene is TRBJ1-4, the V gene TRBV20-1, with D hard to call. The germline V gene has CDR1 DFQATT and CDR2 SNEGSKA (reference sequence). The CDR3 covers 11 residues. The germline V and J ends were trimmed by 3 bases and 10 bases, with 9 bases remaining between them.

This rearrangement joins TRBV28 to TRBJ2-4, with D perhaps assigned TRBD1 or TRBD2 (7 bases each). The CDR3 covers 12 residues. Germline loops: CDR1 MDHEN, CDR2 SYDVKM. V was pared by 2 bases and J by 14 bases, with 13 bases between. The CDR3 is CASSLGRGLEYF. In DNA form, the CDR3 reads TGTGCCAGCAGTTTAGGGAGGGGGCTGGAGTACTTC.

This clonotype was picked up many times. V usage is TRBV7-2 and J usage is TRBJ2-3; no reliable D call. Between the trimmed V and J ends, which lost 1 base and 5 bases, there was a span of 4 bases. This CDR3 is 12 amino acids long. CDR1 is SGHTA, CDR2 FQGNSA, per germline. CDR3 in DNA: TGTGCCAGCAGCTTAGTAGTAGATACGCAGTATTTT. It specifies CASSLVVDTQYF.

This clonotype was detected a few times. The V gene is TRBV14, the J gene TRBJ2-5; D remains ambiguous. V was shortened by 5 bases and J by 3 bases, with 10 bases between the two germline ends. Germline CDR1 and CDR2: SGHDN and FVKESK. The CDR3 length is 13 residues. The CDR3 spells CASSVGVKETQYF. In DNA, the CDR3 is TGTGCCAGCAGCGTTGGGGTGAAAGAGACCCAGTACTTC.

This chain connects TRBV20-1 to TRBJ2-3; 12 nucleotides line up with TRBD2. Germline values: CDR1 DFQATT, CDR2 SNEGSKA (reference sequence). There are 15 residues in the CDR3. V shed 4 bases and J 4 bases; nucleotides not matched to a gene: 6. Here the CDR3 reads CSAMGLAGGPDTQYF. The CDR3 region has the DNA TGCAGTGCTATGGGCCTAGCGGGGGGGCCAGATACGCAGTATTTT.

This clonotype was counted only a few times. The chain is built from TRBV27 and TRBJ2-7; possible D gene TRBD1, 5 bases. V was trimmed by 7 bases and J by 6 bases, leaving 10 bases between them. This CDR3 comprises 11 residues. Germline V CDR1 and CDR2: MNHEY, SMNVEV (reference sequence). The CDR3 loop reads CASKGPGEQYF. The CDR3 DNA is TGTGCCAGCAAGGGGCCGGGCGAGCAGTACTTC.

The chain employs TRBV10-3 and TRBJ2-7; D uncertain. Germline CDR1 and CDR2: ENHRY and SYGVKD. Trimming shortened V by 2 bases and J by 1 base, and 15 bases separated the two germline ends. The CDR3 has 16 amino acids. The CDR3 DNA reads TGTGCCATCAGTGAGGGGGATTATGAACATTCCTACGAGCAGTACTTC. As protein: CAISEGDYEHSYEQYF.

The chain employs TRBV10-3 and TRBJ2-7; 8 bases map to TRBD2. The CDR3 covers 13 residues. Germline values: CDR1 ENHRY, CDR2 SYGVKD. The V and J ends lost 8 bases and 1 base, in that order; junction bases with no gene match: 4. The CDR3: CAIGRGGSYEQYF. DNA of the CDR3: TGTGCCATCGGCCGGGGGGGGTCCTACGAGCAGTACTTC.

The V gene is TRBV7-6, the J gene TRBJ2-6; D is undetermined. CDR3 length: 18 residues. Looked up from germline, CDR1 is SGHVS and CDR2 is FNYEAQ. The ends were cut back, 0 bases at V and 0 bases at J, with 12 bases in the middle. CDR3 residues: CASSLAQAGVSGANVLTF. The CDR3 DNA is TGTGCCAGCAGCTTAGCGCAGGCCGGCGTCTCTGGGGCCAACGTCCTGACTTTC.